This T cell receptor (beta chain) was sequenced in a study of persistence of HIV-infected CD4 T cells. Overall study: Donors had been on suppressive ART for a median of roughly 8 years.

Study-level results: TCR analyses could not target the rare provirus-carrying CMV-responding cells. Antigen-responding cells were enriched for degenerate expanded CDR3beta sequences.

The length of the CDR3 is 14 residues. Overlapping HIV-1 Gag 15-mer peptides at 0.85 to 1 ug per peptide per mL were used. CD40L/CD69 double-negative CD45RO-high memory CD4+ T cells were collected. As regards this clone: The antigen is unknown.

This was the immunoSEQ version 4 assay in survey mode. Each sample used up to about 1 ug genomic DNA diluted to about 10 ng/uL. Some clones are missing from TCRdb's copy, which holds only in-frame ones; the method was immunoSEQ multiplex PCR. This table holds about 36,000 clones, 85% found once. The chain recombines TRBV21-1 with TRBJ2-7; the table gives TRBD1 as D, unverified against the DNA. TRBV21-1 is listed as a pseudogene. Sequencing was performed on cultured CD4+ T cells from PBMCs, taken from a patient who received antiretroviral therapy. This TCR came from an adult with HIV. The donor label of this sample is uncertain. CDR3 protein: CASSKGNRVLEQYF. CDR3 coding DNA: TGTGCCAGCAGCAAAGGGAACAGGGTATTAGAGCAGTACTTC.